The rows below give T cell receptor beta chains drawn from one sample of a study of blood T cell repertoires in COVID-19. The protocol was immunoSEQ multiplex PCR, while the TCRdb copy is restricted to in-frame clones and leaves out a portion. This sample has 270,000 or so clones, with roughly 84% found just once. The sequenced material came from peripheral blood. These receptors all stem from a woman aged 18-29 years with acute or convalescent COVID-19. Each CDR3 is given with its conserved first and last residue.

TRBJ1-2 | TRBV6-5 | CASSSPMAPGYGYTF
TRBJ2-1 | TRBV24-1 | CATSDTSGGYNEQFF
TRBJ1-4 | TRBV30 | CAWTQGGRHREKLFF
TRBJ1-3 | TRBV9 | CASSARGIGNTIYF
TRBJ1-1 | TRBV7-6 | CASSPKRGSWTEAFF
TRBJ2-5 | TRBV4-3 | CASNEGHRPIETQYF
TRBJ2-1 | TRBV7-8 | CASSRTLAGVYNEQFF
TRBJ1-4 | TRBV5-6 | CASSGAGVNEKLFF
TRBJ1-5 | TRBV27 | CASSKIRDTNQPQHF
TRBJ1-2 | TRBV29-1 | CSVEDGGNYGYTF
TRBJ1-2 | TRBV2 | CASTGQGANGYTF
TRBJ2-7 | TRBV24-1 | CATSPEGAPYEQYF
TRBJ2-1 | TRBV6-5 | CASSLLAGGVDEQFF
TRBJ1-4 | TRBV21-1 | CASSICRDRVANEKLFF
TRBJ2-7 | TRBV30 | CAWGGLAGGSSYEQYF
TRBJ1-3 | TRBV5-1 | CASSTSDRVAGNTIYF
TRBJ1-1 | TRBV5-1 | CASSSSRLNTEAFF
TRBJ2-2 | TRBV24-1 | CATSDLRKVRENAGELFF
TRBJ2-5 | TRBV30 | CAWSLGESARGRGQFYTQETQYF
TRBJ1-2 | TRBV7-9 | CASSLAGEGYGYTF
TRBJ2-7 | TRBV5-6 | CASSFSEVHEQYF
TRBJ2-1 | TRBV9 | CASSRDRAYNEQFF
TRBJ2-3 | TRBV13 | CASSLDPGTSGRGDTQYF
TRBJ2-7 | TRBV6-5 | CAVTTSGSNEQYF
TRBJ1-2 | TRBV15 | CATSKFTGRENYGYTF
TRBJ2-1 | TRBV25-1 | CASSDYEGYNEQFF
TRBJ2-7 | TRBV18 | CASSRQTYEQYF
TRBJ2-7 | TRBV4-2 | CASSQDPGQGLAFAF
TRBJ2-2 | TRBV30 | CACYSGKNTGELFF
TRBJ2-3 | TRBV27 | CASTGLAGPDTQYF
TRBJ1-1 | TRBV29-1 | CSVAGVGSREAFF
TRBJ1-2 | TRBV10-3 | CAISRQGDYGYTF
TRBJ1-4 | TRBV7-4 | CASSLRVSGQGTNNEKLFF
TRBJ2-3 | TRBV19 | CASSMSTGTSGHTDTQYF
TRBJ1-2 | TRBV20-1 | CSALGQGGYTF
TRBJ1-2 | TRBV27 | CASGPSGAPNYGYTF
TRBJ1-6 | TRBV19 | CASSARNRSSYNSPLHF
TRBJ1-5 | TRBV4-2 | CASSHTWGGRQPQHF
TRBJ2-7 | TRBV29-1 | CSVFVPGQDYEQYF
TRBJ1-3 | TRBV5-6 | CASTIAGGGGNTIYF
TRBJ1-1 | TRBV4-3 | CASSQVAGREAFF